This TCR beta chain was observed in a study of cytomegalovirus exposure and HLA in healthy donors. Study observations and caveats: Across HLA loci, a later analysis found differing TCR association rates, with DRB1 most and HLA-C fewest.

With respect to this clone: Its antigen is undetermined.

With 60 Vbeta and 13 Jbeta primers, the PCR was carried out. Method: immunoSEQ multiplex PCR; TCRdb's copy keeps in-frame clones and lacks some. The sample shows some 130,000 clones, around three quarters of them seen only once. V lost 3 bases to trimming and J lost 5 bases; unmatched junction nucleotides: 9. Per germline, CDR1 GTSNPN and CDR2 SVGIG (reference sequence). The CDR3 runs 14 residues. The TCR comes from a man aged 40-49 years in good health and CMV-seropositive. The chain uses TRBV30 and TRBJ2-5, with 7 nucleotides matching TRBD2. What was sequenced was PBMCs. This CDR3 is CAWRKTGGTETQYF. CDR3 in DNA: TGTGCCTGGAGGAAGACGGGAGGCACGGAGACCCAGTACTTC. The variable domain in full, completed from reference TRBV30 and TRBJ2-5, reads SQTIHQWPATLVQPVGSPLSLECTVEGTSNPNLYWYRQAAGRGLQLLFYSVGIGQISSEVPQNLSASRPQDRQFILSSKKLLLSDSGFYLCAWRKTGGTETQYFGPGTRLLVL.